This TCR beta chain was retrieved from a study of blood T cells in healthy people across ages (dated by TCRdb to the mid-2010s). About the study as a whole: In model experiments, template switching captured roughly one uniquely barcoded TCR beta cDNA molecule for every two T cells. Four age groups were formed from the donors: young (average about 15 years), middle-aged (approximately 40), aged (roughly 56) and long-lived (more than 75). Two additional independent replicas of 1 million unique cDNA reads from the same blood draw were analyzed for two donors (one aged 18 to 30 and one aged 80 or older). Age-related changes in TCR beta repertoire diversity were measured in the study by deep sequencing normalized with unique cDNA molecular identifiers. To avoid experimental bias, donors of different ages were distributed randomly across sequencing lanes.

Library preparation was by 5' RACE. These reads were obtained on an Illumina HiSeq 2500. The second PCR ran for roughly 6 to 11 cycles and used a J-beta primer mix along with a sample-barcoded 5' primer. A unique molecular identifier was introduced onto each TCR beta cDNA molecule by a template-switch 5' adaptor carrying 12 random nucleotides. Each sample yielded at least 3 million CDR3-containing paired-end reads. The Mint cDNA synthesis kit, primed by a TRBC-specific oligonucleotide, was used to synthesize first-strand cDNA from all RNA. Following uracil-DNA glycosylase treatment, a first 18-cycle PCR with universal primers M1SS and BC2_uni_R was performed on all cDNA. As for how the authors treated the data: Normalization of each sample was performed by random selection of 1 million high-quality reads, each carrying a distinct molecular identifier. Instead of being binned into consensus sequences, reads with shared molecular identifiers were discarded. CDR3 identification, clonotype clustering and error correction used MiTCR with a Q25 quality threshold and the strictest error-elimination algorithm. A nonparametric unseen species model with Euler transformation was used to estimate lower-bound total TCR beta diversity. Through fastp at Q25 and MiXCR, TCRdb rebuilt clones from the public reads, retaining in-frame beta chains. Duplicate CDR3 protein sequences are folded into a single record with the most common DNA and genes. TCRdb assigned the V and J calls; the authors' analysis was not used. The sample table shows about a million distinct CDR3 sequences, and less than 45% are seen once. Together, the top ten hold under 15% of the sample.

The full study reports these points: Observed TCR beta diversity per million T cells fell roughly linearly with age, and a significant reduction was already apparent by age approximately 40. Because the CMV infection status of the donors was unknown, age-related changes in expanded clonotypes may potentially have been confounded. The long-lived group showed more naive CD4+ T cells, fewer expanded clones and increased TCR diversity than the aged group, suggesting age selection. A strong correlation was found between observed TCR beta diversity and the percentage of naive T cells measured by flow cytometry. Estimates of total diversity from one million sequenced T cells were regarded as lower bounds and underestimates. Conclusive comparison of naive and antigen-experienced compartments was prevented by the profiling of bulk unsorted PBMCs.

Comments on this clonotype: Which antigen it targets is not known. Per-nucleotide qualities are absent, and no much larger clonotype sits a single base away.

CDR1 and CDR2, looked up from the germline V gene (reference sequence), are SEHNR and FQNEAQ. Including cysteine and phenylalanine, the CDR3 has 16 amino acids. The entry retains the CDR3 DNA only, 48 bases that are in frame from base 1. Ends trimmed: V by 1 base, J by 5 bases; bases unmatched to a gene: 9. Systemically healthy Caucasian individuals from Russia, over 30 in total and aged 6 to 90 years, were included as donors. Ten milliliters of peripheral blood were drawn from each donor into EDTA-treated Vacutainer tubes. Ficoll-Paque density-gradient centrifugation was used to isolate PBMCs, with at least 7 million per sample. Trizol reagent was used to extract total RNA from the PBMCs, yielding at least 5.5 micrograms per sample. For every donor, flow cytometry on a PBMC aliquot measured the percentage of naive CD45RAhigh/CD27high T cells.

The receptor chain draws on TRBV7-9 and TRBJ1-2, with TRBD1 identical over 8 junction bases. Sequenced input: blood. This TCR came from a man aged 18 to 29 in good health. The sequenced DNA: TGTGCCAGCAGCTTAGATCCTCGGACAGGGAAATATGGCTACACCTTC. This gives the protein CASSLDPRTGKYGYTF.